These 24 T cell receptor beta chains were all obtained from the same sample, sequenced in a study of blood T cells in healthy people across ages. The use of a sample-barcoded 5' primer and a J-beta primer mix characterized a second PCR of roughly 6 to 12 cycles. Using its own MiXCR run on the 5' RACE reads, TCRdb lists one record per CDR3 protein. The repertoire holds fewer than 900,000 distinct CDR3 sequences, with about 42% as singletons. The sequencing input was blood. Receptor source: a woman in her sixties in good health.

The chain is built from TRBV3-1 and TRBJ2-3, with D unresolved. This CDR3 region has 15 residues. Germline V lookup: CDR1 LGHDT, CDR2 YNNKEL (reference sequence). V shed 3 bases and J shed 0 bases, with 10 bases lying between them. The CDR3 nucleotides are TGTGCCAGCAGCCATCCCGGAGCTAGCACAGATACGCAGTATTTT. It is translated as CASSHPGASTDTQYF.

At least ten counts were recorded for this clonotype. The V and J genes are TRBV3-1 and TRBJ2-7; no clear D gene. CDR1 and CDR2 from the germline V gene are LGHDT and YNNKEL (reference sequence). The length of the CDR3 is 12 residues. The germline V and J ends were trimmed by 0 bases and 7 bases, with 7 bases remaining between them. CDR3 in amino acids: CASSQDLREQYF. CDR3 bases: TGTGCCAGCAGCCAAGATCTGAGAGAGCAGTACTTC.

This clonotype has a count of ten or more. This chain uses TRBV20-1 with TRBJ2-4; D gene unclear. The assigned J gene may be wrong: the sequence end matches TRBJ2-7 better. CDR3 length equals 11 residues. CDR1 is DFQATT, CDR2 SNEGSKA, per germline (reference sequence). The CDR3 bases are TGCAGTGCTAGACTAGTTTACGAGCAGTACTTC. Its protein product is CSARLVYEQYF.

The chain joins TRBV9 to TRBJ1-6; the D is unclear. This CDR3 spans 14 amino acids. Trimming pared 0 bases from V and 7 bases from J, leaving 8 bases between. Germline loops: CDR1 SGDLS, CDR2 YYNGEE. The CDR3 DNA follows: TGTGCCAGCAGCGTAGGAGGTAGAAATTCACCCCTCCACTTT. Translated, it gives CASSVGGRNSPLHF. Together with reference TRBV9 and TRBJ1-6, the CDR3 gives the full variable domain: DSGVTQTPKHLITATGQRVTLRCSPRSGDLSVYWYQQSLDQGLQFLIQYYNGEERAKGNILERFSAQQFPDLHSELNLSSLELGDSALYFCASSVGGRNSPLHFGNGTRLTVT.

The CDR3 is CASSYIPGGPKTDTQYF. Here the CDR3 DNA reads TGTGCCAGCAGTTACATTCCCGGGGGGCCTAAGACAGATACGCAGTATTTT. The chain has TRBV6-2 or TRBV6-3 and TRBJ2-3, with a tentative D call TRBD2 (7 bases). The V end lost 2 bases, the J end lost 3 bases, and 18 bases lay between the germline ends. The CDR3 consists of 17 residues. Germline CDR1 MNHEY, CDR2 SVGEGT.

The chain couples TRBV4-1 to TRBJ1-2, with 9 bases fitting TRBD1. After removal of 3 bases from V and 4 bases from J, the junction contained 6 bases not matched to a gene. Germline CDR1 is MGHRA and CDR2 is YSYEKL. The CDR3 runs to 15 residues. The CDR3 is CASSHMDRGPYGYTF. The CDR3 bases are TGCGCCAGCAGCCATATGGACAGGGGCCCCTATGGCTACACCTTC.

There are a few counts of this clonotype. V and J are TRBV6-1 and TRBJ1-5; D call uncertain. Deletions cut 8 bases from V and 3 bases from J, with 8 bases between. Germline values: CDR1 MNHNS, CDR2 SASEGT. The CDR3 is 12 amino acids. The CDR3: CASDHYNQPQHF. The CDR3 DNA reads TGTGCCAGCGATCACTACAATCAGCCCCAGCATTTT.

This clonotype was seen more than once but under ten times. V and J are TRBV7-2 and TRBJ2-7; D is ambiguous. The CDR3 has 14 residues. Germline CDR1 and CDR2: SGHTA and FQGNSA. Trimming pared 3 bases from V and 2 bases from J, leaving 11 bases between. Here the CDR3 reads CASSFMGAAYEQYF. For the CDR3, the DNA is TGTGCCAGCAGCTTTATGGGCGCAGCCTACGAGCAGTACTTC.

The chain employs TRBV4-2 and TRBJ1-5; no firm D call. Trimming removed 0 bases from V and 4 bases from J, with 13 bases in between. Germline CDR1 reads LGHNA; CDR2 reads YNFKEQ. The CDR3 totals 16 residues. CDR3 nucleotide sequence: TGTGCCAGCAGCCAAGATACTAACCGGGGAAATCAGCCCCAGCATTTT. It codes for CASSQDTNRGNQPQHF.

This clonotype was counted a few times. The J gene is TRBJ1-2, the V gene TRBV5-1, with TRBD1 as a possible D gene (6 bases). The CDR3 contains 14 residues. Germline CDR1 SGHRS, CDR2 YFSETQ. Trimming removed 6 bases at V and 2 bases at J, with 14 bases between. The DNA of the CDR3 is TGCGCCAGCAACGCAGCGGGACAAAACTATGGCTACACCTTC. Protein sequence: CASNAAGQNYGYTF.

The chain carries TRBV7-9 and TRBJ1-2; no reliable D call. Germline V gives CDR1 SEHNR, CDR2 FQNEAQ (reference sequence). Trimming shortened V by 2 bases and J by 7 bases, and 11 bases separated the two germline ends. The CDR3 sequence is 13 residues long. The chain's CDR3 is CASSLSGDGGYTF. The CDR3 nucleotides are TGTGCCAGCAGCTTATCTGGGGATGGTGGCTACACCTTC.

The chain has TRBV3-1 and TRBJ1-1; D perhaps matches TRBD1 (6 bases). The V gene's germline CDR1 is LGHDT and CDR2 YNNKEL (reference sequence). The CDR3 runs to 11 residues. Trimming took off 5 bases at V and 5 bases at J, with 6 bases between the two ends. CDR3 protein: CASSGQTEAFF. The CDR3 DNA reads as TGTGCCAGCAGCGGACAGACTGAAGCTTTCTTT. Full variable domain (remainder filled in from reference TRBV3-1 and TRBJ1-1): DTAVSQTPKYLVTQMGNDKSIKCEQNLGHDTMYWYKQDSKKFLKIMFSYNNKELIINETVPNRFSPKSPDKAHLNLHINSLELGDSAVYFCASSGQTEAFFGQGTRLTVV.

This clonotype was observed a handful of times. The chain has TRBV3-1 and TRBJ2-7; a possible D gene is TRBD2 (6 bases). Germline loops: CDR1 LGHDT, CDR2 YNNKEL (reference sequence). The CDR3 sequence is 15 residues long. The germline V and J ends were trimmed by 4 bases and 3 bases, with 16 bases remaining between them. CDR3 nucleotide sequence: TGTGCCAGCAGCCGCTTCCGGGACTTGGACTACGAGCAGTACTTC. It translates to CASSRFRDLDYEQYF.

This clonotype was seen ten or more times. The chain links TRBV9 to TRBJ2-1; TRBD2 aligns across 7 bases. V trimming: 3 bases; J trimming: 2 bases; junction bases outside the gene matches: 5. The CDR3 runs 15 residues. The V gene's germline CDR1 is SGDLS and CDR2 YYNGEE. In nucleotides, the CDR3 is TGTGCCAGCAGCGCTGCGGGGGTCCCCTACAATGAGCAGTTCTTC. Translating gives CASSAAGVPYNEQFF.

The rearrangement links TRBV12-3 or TRBV12-4 to TRBJ2-3; TRBD2 aligns across 13 bases. V shed 3 bases, J shed 2 bases, and the junction held 8 bases outside the gene matches. This CDR3 is 18 amino acids long. CDR3 protein: CASSLLGLAGELTDTQYF. CDR3 DNA sequence: TGTGCCAGCAGTTTGTTAGGACTAGCGGGGGAGCTCACAGATACGCAGTATTTT.

The chain combines TRBV11-3 with TRBJ2-1; TRBD2 matches 9 bases. Germline values: CDR1 SGHNT, CDR2 YENEEA. V was pared by 3 bases and J by 8 bases, with 11 bases of the junction left unmatched. The CDR3 loop spans 16 amino acids. The CDR3 DNA sequence: TGTGCCAGCAGCTTCCGTGGGCTAGCGGGACGTCATGAGCAGTTCTTC. Translated: CASSFRGLAGRHEQFF.

The chain has TRBV5-1 and TRBJ2-5; 8 positions agree with TRBD1. From germline, CDR1 is SGHRS and CDR2 YFSETQ. V trimming: 4 bases; J trimming: 3 bases; junction bases outside the gene matches: 8. CDR3 length: 15 amino acids. CDR3 in amino acids: CASSPIDRGEETQYF. The CDR3 DNA reads TGCGCCAGCAGCCCGATCGACAGGGGAGAAGAGACCCAGTACTTC.

The V gene is TRBV7-8, the J gene TRBJ2-1; D remains unclear. This CDR3 is 13 amino acids long. Germline V gene lookup returns CDR1 SGHVS and CDR2 FQNEAQ. Trimming removed 5 bases at V and 9 bases at J, with 14 bases between. The CDR3 reads CASSPADQREQFF. In DNA, the CDR3 is TGTGCCAGCAGCCCCGCCGACCAGCGTGAGCAGTTCTTC.

The chain is built from TRBV7-9 and TRBJ2-1; TRBD2 is a possible D gene (6 bases). CDR1 is SEHNR, CDR2 FQNEAQ, per germline (reference sequence). The CDR3 loop spans 14 amino acids. V lost 6 bases and J 6 bases, leaving 15 bases between the germline ends. CDR3 sequence reads: CASRSRLVSNEQFF. CDR3 DNA sequence: TGTGCCAGCAGAAGTCGACTAGTGAGCAATGAGCAGTTCTTC.

This clonotype occurred once. One end of the junction does not line up with germline, which may come from a read error. This sequence joins TRBV6-5 and TRBJ2-1; D may be TRBD1 (5 bases). This CDR3 has 16 amino acids. In germline, CDR1 is MNHEY, CDR2 SVGAGI. CDR3 DNA sequence: TGTGCCAGCGGAGCAGGGCCCCCATCTTCCTACAACGAGCAGTTCTTC. It yields the protein CASGAGPPSSYNEQFF.

The V call is TRBV6-6, the J call TRBJ2-3, with a weak D call TRBD2 (5 bases). Trimming pared 3 bases from V and 1 base from J, leaving 14 bases between. CDR1 MNHNY and CDR2 SVGAGI come from the germline V gene (reference sequence). This CDR3 contains 16 residues. The CDR3 loop reads CASSYTASIRTDTQYF. The CDR3 nucleotides are TGTGCCAGCAGTTATACAGCTAGCATACGCACAGATACGCAGTATTTT.

The chain links TRBV6-5 to TRBJ2-5; TRBD1 agrees at 8 bases. Germline loops: CDR1 MNHEY, CDR2 SVGAGI. The CDR3 spans 14 residues. Trimming took 6 bases from V and 0 from J; bases not matched to a gene: 3. CDR3 sequence: CASRPDRDQETQYF. Here the CDR3 DNA reads TGTGCCAGCAGACCGGACAGGGACCAAGAGACCCAGTACTTC.

The rearrangement joins TRBV2 to TRBJ2-5, with no clear D. Germline loops: CDR1 SNHLY, CDR2 FYNNEI. The CDR3 spans 12 residues. Trimming took 8 bases from V and 1 from J, leaving 8 bases between them. The CDR3 bases are TGTGCCAGCTACCGATCCCAAGAGACCCAGTACTTC. It yields the protein CASYRSQETQYF.

The table lists this clonotype with many counts. This chain links TRBV29-1 with TRBJ2-3; 11 bases are a match to TRBD2. The junction had 2 bases not matched to a gene; V was cut back by 3 bases and J by 0 bases. Germline-derived CDR1 and CDR2 are SQVTM and ANQGSEA. CDR3 length equals 15 residues. This CDR3 reads CSVEGTSGSTDTQYF. The DNA for the CDR3 is TGCAGCGTTGAGGGGACTAGCGGAAGCACAGATACGCAGTATTTT.